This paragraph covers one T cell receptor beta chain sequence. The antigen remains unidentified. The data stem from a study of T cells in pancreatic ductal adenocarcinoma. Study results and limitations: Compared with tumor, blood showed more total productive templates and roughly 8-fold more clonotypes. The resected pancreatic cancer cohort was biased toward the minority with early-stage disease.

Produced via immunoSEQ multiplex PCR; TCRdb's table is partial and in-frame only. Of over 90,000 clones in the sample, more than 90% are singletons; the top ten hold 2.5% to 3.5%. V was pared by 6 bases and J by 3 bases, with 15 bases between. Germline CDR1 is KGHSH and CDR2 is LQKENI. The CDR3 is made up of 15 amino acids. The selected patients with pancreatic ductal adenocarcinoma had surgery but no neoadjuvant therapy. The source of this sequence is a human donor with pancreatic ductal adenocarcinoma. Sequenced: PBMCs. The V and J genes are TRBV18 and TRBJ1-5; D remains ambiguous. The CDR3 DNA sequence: TGTGCCAGCTCCCCGGGATTGCCTTACAATCAGCCCCAGCATTTT. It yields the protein CASSPGLPYNQPQHF. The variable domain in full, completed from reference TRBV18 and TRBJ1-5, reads NAGVMQNPRHLVRRRGQEARLRCSPMKGHSHVYWYRQLPEEGLKFMVYLQKENIIDESGMPKERFSAEFPKEGPSILRIQQVVRGDSAAYFCASSPGLPYNQPQHFGDGTRLSIL.